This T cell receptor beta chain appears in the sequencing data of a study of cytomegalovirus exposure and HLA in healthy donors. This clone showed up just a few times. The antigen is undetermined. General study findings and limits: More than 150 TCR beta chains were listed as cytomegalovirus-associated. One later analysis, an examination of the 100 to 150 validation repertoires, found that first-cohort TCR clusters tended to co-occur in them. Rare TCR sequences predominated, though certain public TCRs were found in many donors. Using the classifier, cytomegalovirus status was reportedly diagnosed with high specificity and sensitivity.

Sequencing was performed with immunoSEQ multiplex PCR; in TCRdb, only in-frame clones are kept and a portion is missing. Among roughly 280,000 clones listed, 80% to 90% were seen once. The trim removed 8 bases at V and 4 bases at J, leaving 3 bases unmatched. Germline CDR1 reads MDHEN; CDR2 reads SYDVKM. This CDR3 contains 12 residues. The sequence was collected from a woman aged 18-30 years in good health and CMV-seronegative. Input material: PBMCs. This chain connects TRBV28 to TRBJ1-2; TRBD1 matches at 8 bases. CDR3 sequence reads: CASLDRGYGYTF. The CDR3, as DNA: TGTGCCAGCCTTGACAGGGGCTATGGCTACACCTTC.